This entry describes one T cell receptor beta chain. Its antigen is not known. TCRdb recomputed calls from the 5' RACE reads with MiXCR, one row per CDR3 protein. The sample records a few hundred thousand distinct CDR3 sequences, roughly 17% being singletons. These data belong to a study of T-cell memory formation after mild COVID-19. Regarding the study as a whole: A second wave expanding day 15 to 37 was CD4+-biased; contracting clones were balanced. Whether day 37 second-wave clones are SARS-CoV-2-specific was not confirmed.

The V end lost 0 bases, the J end lost 0 bases, and 9 bases lay between the germline ends. The CDR3 spans 16 residues. CDR1 and CDR2 from the germline V gene are LGHNA and YSLEER. What was sequenced was PBMCs or a T cell subset sorted from them (not recorded which). The sequence came from a man younger than 30 who had mild COVID-19 (a few samples of this study predate the infection). Cell type and time point are not known. The chain combines TRBV4-3 with TRBJ1-3; D gene uncertain. The CDR3 sequence: CASSQEFRDSGNTIYF. CDR3 sequence (DNA): TGCGCCAGCAGCCAAGAGTTTCGGGACTCTGGAAACACCATATATTTT.